Below, one TCR beta chain is given with its context. What it binds is unknown. Despite likely unrecorded immune exposures, the donors were nominally healthy at the time of sampling. Germline V gene sequence: CDR1 SGHTS, CDR2 YDEGEE. Trimming left V 4 bases short and J 1 base short, with 17 bases between. The CDR3 is 16 amino acids. The PCR made use of 60 Vbeta and 13 Jbeta primers. Assay: immunoSEQ multiplex PCR; the TCRdb copy retains only in-frame clones and omits some. The sample includes 100,000 to 150,000 clones, more than 75% of them seen just once. This specimen belongs to a study of cytomegalovirus exposure and HLA in healthy donors. General observations from the study: Later analysis showed most CMV-associated TCR beta chains appearing HLA-restricted.

This chain uses TRBV5-8 with TRBJ1-2, with a possible D match to TRBD1 (6 bases). The clonotype comes from a woman aged 55-69 years in good health and CMV-seropositive. The sample taken for sequencing was PBMCs. The CDR3 sequence: CASSPGQTSLNYGYTF. For the CDR3, the DNA is TGTGCCAGCAGCCCCGGACAGACCTCTCTTAACTATGGCTACACCTTC.